This is a list of T cell receptor beta chains from one sample in a study of OX40 agonist ivuxolimab in advanced cancers. Repertoires were generated with immunoSEQ multiplex PCR, while TCRdb's copy carries only in-frame clones and drops some. The sample consists of some 14,000 clones, about 60% of them appearing once. The sequencing used CD4+ or CD8+ T cells sorted from blood, collected in a trial of the OX40 agonist ivuxolimab. The receptors were sampled from an adult with an advanced solid tumor such as melanoma, head and neck, liver or kidney cancer. Each CDR3 is given with its conserved first and last residue. Each record gives: J gene, D gene, clone size, V gene, CDR3 protein, CDR3 DNA. The D gene is left open where the match is weak. Clone size appears in some rows only: once, few, many, or a class for an expanded clone.

TRBJ1-2	-	few	TRBV28	CASSFIQSGYTF	TGTGCCAGCAGTTTCATACAGTCTGGCTACACCTTC
TRBJ2-2	TRBD1	-	TRBV5-1	CASLQGDTGELFF	TGCGCCAGCCTACAGGGGGACACCGGGGAGCTGTTTTTT
TRBJ1-2	-	few	TRBV7-3	CASSPWGAGDGYTF	TGTGCCAGCAGCCCATGGGGGGCTGGGGACGGCTACACCTTC
TRBJ2-1	-	-	TRBV14	CASSQATGARQFF	TGTGCCAGCAGCCAGGCTACCGGGGCCCGGCAGTTCTTC
TRBJ2-6	-	few	TRBV10-2	CATQVPGANVLTF	TGCGCCACCCAGGTCCCCGGGGCCAACGTCCTGACTTTC
TRBJ1-1	TRBD1	-	TRBV5-7	CASSYGTAHTEAFF	TGTGCCAGCAGTTATGGGACAGCCCACACTGAAGCTTTCTTT
TRBJ2-1	-	medium-sized	TRBV7-9	CASSLLGGDYNEQFF	TGTGCCAGCAGCTTACTCGGGGGCGACTACAATGAGCAGTTCTTC
TRBJ2-3	TRBD2	-	TRBV9	CASSKRGASTDTQYF	TGTGCCAGCAGTAAGCGGGGAGCTAGCACAGATACGCAGTATTTT
TRBJ2-1	-	-	TRBV6-1	CASSKNSYNEQFF	TGTGCCAGCAGTAAAAACAGCTACAATGAGCAGTTCTTC
TRBJ2-7	-	-	TRBV30	CAWSVWGYEQYF	TGTGCCTGGAGTGTATGGGGGTACGAGCAGTACTTC
TRBJ2-6	-	-	TRBV6-5	CASSFQAGANVLTF	TGTGCCAGCAGTTTCCAGGCTGGGGCCAACGTCCTGACTTTC
TRBJ1-3	-	few	TRBV7-9	CASSLDPRTAPGNTIYF	TGTGCCAGCAGCTTAGACCCCCGGACTGCACCAGGAAACACCATATATTTT
TRBJ2-7	-	few	TRBV4-3	CASSPRQGYEQYF	TGCGCCAGCAGCCCACGGCAGGGTTACGAGCAGTACTTC
TRBJ2-7	TRBD2	-	TRBV6-1	CASSVGGEQYF	TGTGCCAGCAGCGTGGGGGGGGAGCAGTACTTC
TRBJ1-2	TRBD1	few	TRBV19	CASGDRGLVYGYTF	TGTGCCAGCGGAGACAGGGGGCTGGTATATGGCTACACCTTC
TRBJ1-4	-	-	TRBV2	CASSEARTGQGEKLFF	TGTGCCAGCAGTGAAGCGCGTACAGGTCAAGGGGAAAAACTGTTTTTT
TRBJ2-1	-	-	TRBV5-4	CASSRTDNEQFF	TGTGCCAGCAGCCGGACCGACAATGAGCAGTTCTTC
TRBJ1-1	-	few	TRBV5-1	CASSCGGVGFLCPAFF	TGCGCCAGCAGCTGCGGGGGGGTAGGCTTTCTTTGCCCCGCTTTCTTT
TRBJ2-2	-	medium-sized	TRBV4-3	CASSTGTSLTGELFF	TGCGCCAGCAGCACCGGAACGTCCCTCACCGGGGAGCTGTTTTTT
TRBJ1-1	TRBD1	few	TRBV5-3	CASSYGTAHTEAFF	TGTGCCAGCAGTTATGGGACAGCCCACACTGAAGCTTTCTTT
TRBJ2-1	TRBD2	-	TRBV29-1	CSHDISGLNFDEQFF	TGCAGCCACGATATCTCGGGACTAAACTTCGATGAGCAGTTCTTC
TRBJ2-1	TRBD2	medium-sized	TRBV13	CASSLLAGGYNEQFF	TGTGCCAGCAGCTTACTAGCGGGGGGGTACAATGAGCAGTTCTTC
TRBJ2-7	-	-	TRBV6-8	CASSADRQGLSYEQYF	TGTGCCAGCAGTGCCGACCGCCAGGGCCTGTCCTACGAGCAGTACTTC
TRBJ1-5	-	-	TRBV18	CASSPMGDQPQHF	TGTGCCAGCTCACCAATGGGGGATCAGCCCCAGCATTTT
TRBJ2-7	-	-	TRBV27	CASSPSPTGEQYF	TGTGCCAGCAGCCCCTCCCCCACAGGCGAGCAGTACTTC
TRBJ1-2	-	-	TRBV29-1	CSVEGGWSYGYTF	TGCAGCGTTGAAGGGGGATGGAGCTATGGCTACACCTTC
TRBJ1-6	-	-	TRBV6-5	CASSYSSGRTNSPLHF	TGTGCCAGCAGTTACTCGAGCGGCAGAACTAATTCACCCCTCCACTTT
TRBJ2-7	-	-	TRBV2	CASSDRYEQYF	TGTGCCAGCAGTGACCGCTACGAGCAGTACTTC
TRBJ1-1	TRBD1	few	TRBV19	CASSSGGLMNTEAFF	TGTGCCAGTAGCTCAGGGGGGTTAATGAACACTGAAGCTTTCTTT
TRBJ1-6	-	-	TRBV6-5	CASRTGFSPPHF	TGTGCCAGCAGAACAGGGTTCTCACCCCCCCACTTT
TRBJ2-3	-	few	TRBV5-4	CASSLRRTDTQYF	TGTGCCAGCAGCTTACGGAGGACAGATACGCAGTATTTT
TRBJ1-4	TRBD1	few	TRBV7-9	CASSESHGTANEKLFF	TGTGCCAGCAGCGAATCCCACGGGACAGCTAATGAAAAACTGTTTTTT
TRBJ2-2	-	once	TRBV6-4	CASRQAATGELFF	TGTGCCAGCAGACAGGCGGCAACCGGGGAGCTGTTTTTT
TRBJ2-7	TRBD1	-	TRBV6-6	CASSRGQGIYEQYF	TGTGCCAGCAGTAGGGGACAGGGGATTTACGAGCAGTACTTC
TRBJ1-5	-	-	TRBV6-1	CASSKGPYSNQPQHF	TGTGCCAGCAGTAAAGGACCATATAGCAATCAGCCCCAGCATTTT
TRBJ1-1	-	-	TRBV7-9	CASSLQGRRVTEAFF	TGTGCCAGCAGCTTACAGGGCCGTAGAGTCACTGAAGCTTTCTTT
TRBJ2-2	-	medium-sized	TRBV6-5	CASSYSSENTGELFF	TGTGCCAGCAGTTACTCGTCGGAGAACACCGGGGAGCTGTTTTTT
TRBJ2-3	TRBD2	few	TRBV11-2	CASSLVAGNTDTQYF	TGTGCCAGCAGCTTAGTAGCGGGGAACACAGATACGCAGTATTTT
TRBJ1-6	TRBD1	-	TRBV27	CASSWDRNSPLHF	TGTGCCAGCAGTTGGGACAGAAATTCACCCCTCCACTTT
TRBJ1-1	-	once	TRBV7-9	CASSLGGEGAKSGSEAFF	TGTGCCAGCAGCTTAGGAGGGGAAGGGGCGAAGAGTGGATCTGAAGCTTTCTTT
TRBJ2-1	TRBD1	-	TRBV15	CATSRDTRTGGNEQFF	TGTGCCACCAGCAGAGACACGAGGACAGGGGGCAATGAGCAGTTCTTC
TRBJ2-5	-	-	TRBV30	CAWSGPPGPETQYF	TGTGCCTGGAGTGGTCCTCCCGGCCCGGAGACCCAGTACTTC
TRBJ2-1	TRBD2	-	TRBV5-4	CASSLGLAGGRDEQFF	TGTGCCAGCAGCTTGGGACTAGCGGGGGGGCGCGATGAGCAGTTCTTC
TRBJ1-2	-	medium-sized	TRBV5-4	CASSFLGGLGYTF	TGTGCCAGCAGTTTTCTCGGGGGGCTTGGCTACACCTTC
TRBJ2-7	TRBD1	-	TRBV11-2	CASSAPGTESYEQYF	TGTGCCAGCAGCGCCCCCGGGACAGAGAGTTACGAGCAGTACTTC
TRBJ1-2	TRBD1	-	TRBV4-1	CASSPGGGAVGGYGYTF	TGCGCCAGCAGCCCAGGGGGGGGAGCCGTGGGAGGCTATGGCTACACCTTC
TRBJ2-2	TRBD1	-	TRBV29-1	CSVERGRTGELFF	TGCAGCGTTGAGAGGGGGCGGACCGGGGAGCTGTTTTTT
TRBJ2-1	TRBD2	-	TRBV5-1	CASSLLTSDLPYNEQFF	TGCGCCAGCAGCTTACTGACTAGCGACCTGCCCTACAATGAGCAGTTCTTC
TRBJ1-6	-	-	TRBV4-1	CASSQDLPSVLGLYSPLHF	TGCGCCAGCAGCCAAGATCTCCCCTCCGTATTAGGGCTTTATTCACCCCTCCACTTT
TRBJ1-2	-	-	TRBV6-5	CASSYGSDYGYTF	TGTGCCAGCAGTTACGGCTCGGACTATGGCTACACCTTC